These 30 T cell receptor beta chains share one sample of origin, sequenced in a study of T cell responses to AZD1222 COVID-19 vaccine. The method was immunoSEQ multiplex PCR; TCRdb's version includes in-frame clones alone and lacks a portion of them. The sample has about 96,000 clones, 85% to 90% seen once. Here the sequenced sample was peripheral blood, taken on day 0 of AZD1222 vaccination. Receptors originate from an adult in good health.

The chain has TRBV3-1 (or the pseudogene TRBV3-2) and TRBJ1-6, with 7 bases matching TRBD1. CDR3 size: 14 residues. Unmatched junction bases numbered 4, after V lost 2 bases and J lost 9 bases. Looked up from germline, CDR1 is LGHDT and CDR2 is YNNKEL (reference sequence). CDR3 sequence (DNA): TGTGCCAGCAGCCAACGTAGGACAGGTTCACCCCTCCACTTT. This gives the protein CASSQRRTGSPLHF.

CDR3 sequence: CASSILLVLANNQPQHF. The CDR3 DNA reads as TGTGCCAGCAGCATTCTCCTAGTTTTGGCCAATAATCAGCCCCAGCATTTT. V is TRBV21-1 and J is TRBJ1-5. TRBV21-1 is a recognized pseudogene. There are 17 residues in the CDR3.

Written as DNA, the CDR3 is TGCGCCAGCAGCTTGGACAGGGTAGGGAATGAGCAGTTCTTC. This gives the protein CASSLDRVGNEQFF. The rearrangement uses TRBV5-1 and TRBJ2-1, with D possibly matching TRBD1 (6 bases). With 0 bases removed from V and 7 bases from J, the gap between germline ends came to 11 bases. This CDR3 comprises 14 residues. Germline assignment: CDR1 SGHRS and CDR2 YFSETQ.

On this clone itself: In this CDR3 the conserved last residue, phenylalanine or tryptophan, is missing, so a read error is likely. The limits of the CDR3 on the DNA are not certain, so only TCRdb's listed CDR3 is given. This chain connects TRBV7-2 to TRBJ1-1. The CDR3 extends over 9 residues, inclusive of both ends. The germline V gene has CDR1 SGHTA and CDR2 FQGNSA. The CDR3: CASSTGRPT.

This chain connects TRBV30 to TRBJ2-2; D is ambiguous. The V end was cut by 0 bases, the J end by 7 bases, with 6 bases between. Germline CDR1 reads GTSNPN; CDR2 reads SVGIG (reference sequence). This CDR3 is 12 amino acids long. The CDR3 here is CAWSVRDGELFF. In DNA form, the CDR3 reads TGTGCCTGGAGTGTACGAGACGGGGAGCTGTTTTTT.

The chain links TRBV30 to TRBJ1-2; 8 positions agree with TRBD1. Germline CDR1 GTSNPN, CDR2 SVGIG (reference sequence). The CDR3 is 14 amino acids. Trimming at V came to 5 bases and at J to 6 bases, leaving 11 bases not matched to a gene. CDR3 sequence (DNA): TGTGCCTGGCGGAGAGGACAGGGCAACCATGGCTACACCTTC. It translates to CAWRRGQGNHGYTF.

In its sample, this clone was seen once. V is TRBV6-1 and J is TRBJ2-5; 14 bases are a match to TRBD2. With 1 base clipped from V and 5 bases from J, the junction kept 9 bases outside the gene matches. Germline loops: CDR1 MNHNS, CDR2 SASEGT. The CDR3 is 18 residues long. The CDR3 DNA reads as TGTGCCAGCAGTGAAGGGAGACTAGCGGGAGGGAACGGGGAGACCCAGTACTTC. Protein product: CASSEGRLAGGNGETQYF.

The V gene is TRBV4-1, the J gene TRBJ2-7; no clear D gene. The germline V gene has CDR1 MGHRA and CDR2 YSYEKL. The CDR3 covers 16 residues. The V and J ends lost 0 bases and 0 bases respectively, with 12 bases between them. CDR3 in amino acids: CASSQDSTMGSYEQYF. The CDR3 DNA reads TGCGCCAGCAGCCAAGACAGTACTATGGGCTCCTACGAGCAGTACTTC.

The chain recombines TRBV29-1 with TRBJ1-5; perhaps TRBD1 as D (6 bases). Germline V gene data show CDR1 as SQVTM and CDR2 as ANQGSEA. The germline V and J ends were trimmed by 5 bases and 0 bases, with 11 bases remaining between them. The CDR3 covers 14 residues. CDR3: CSVSRTDSNQPQHF. The CDR3 DNA follows: TGCAGCGTTTCCAGGACAGATAGCAATCAGCCCCAGCATTTT.

In this sample, this clone turned up once. The chain links TRBV24-1 to TRBJ1-5, with 9 bases matching TRBD1. The CDR3 totals 19 residues. CDR1 and CDR2 from the germline V gene are KGHDR and SFDVKD. The trim removed 3 bases at V and 0 bases at J, leaving 11 bases unmatched. The CDR3 loop is CATSDLLTGTGTSNQPQHF. The CDR3, as DNA: TGTGCCACCAGTGATCTCCTGACTGGGACAGGGACTAGCAATCAGCCCCAGCATTTT.

The chain is built from TRBV18 and TRBJ1-4; D perhaps matches TRBD1 (6 bases). The ends were cut back, 2 bases at V and 0 bases at J, with 16 bases in the middle. This CDR3 spans 18 amino acids. Germline CDR1 KGHSH, CDR2 LQKENI. In DNA form, the CDR3 reads TGTGCCAGCTCACCAAATCCGGGACATGGGGCAACTAATGAAAAACTGTTTTTT. Protein: CASSPNPGHGATNEKLFF. Based on the CDR3 plus reference TRBV18 and TRBJ1-4, the full variable domain is NAGVMQNPRHLVRRRGQEARLRCSPMKGHSHVYWYRQLPEEGLKFMVYLQKENIIDESGMPKERFSAEFPKEGPSILRIQQVVRGDSAAYFCASSPNPGHGATNEKLFFGSGTQLSVL.

The J gene is TRBJ1-6, the V gene TRBV10-3; D is ambiguous. Germline V gene lookup returns CDR1 ENHRY and CDR2 SYGVKD. This CDR3 spans 11 amino acids. Trimming took off 8 bases at V and 7 bases at J, with 6 bases between the two ends. As DNA, the CDR3 is TGTGCCATCGGACCGAATTCACCCCTCCACTTT. This translates into CAIGPNSPLHF.

The chain joins TRBV27 to TRBJ2-7; 8 nucleotides match TRBD1. With V trimmed by 6 bases and J by 6 bases, 10 bases remained unmatched. CDR3 size: 14 residues. Germline CDR1 MNHEY, CDR2 SMNVEV (reference sequence). The CDR3 loop reads CASSSPLQGGEQYF. The CDR3 nucleotides are TGTGCCAGCAGCTCACCACTACAGGGGGGCGAGCAGTACTTC.

The chain is built from TRBV27 and TRBJ2-7; 9 nucleotides align to TRBD2. V lost 0 bases, J lost 3 bases, and 0 bases stayed unmatched. The CDR3 is 14 residues long. Per the germline V gene, CDR1 is MNHEY and CDR2 is SMNVEV (reference sequence). For the CDR3, the DNA is TGTGCCAGCAGTTTATCTAGCGGGAGCTACGAGCAGTACTTC. This translates into CASSLSSGSYEQYF.

The genes are TRBV11-2 and TRBJ1-1; the D is unclear. CDR3 length: 13 amino acids. V was cut by 1 base and J by 3 bases, with 6 bases left in between. Germline CDR1 is SGHAT and CDR2 is FQNNGV. CDR3 protein: CASSLAPDTEAFF. The CDR3 DNA sequence: TGTGCCAGCAGCTTAGCACCCGACACTGAAGCTTTCTTT.

The genes are TRBV9 and TRBJ1-4, with a tentative D call TRBD1 (6 bases). This CDR3 contains 19 residues. The germline V and J ends were trimmed by 3 bases and 5 bases, with 26 bases remaining between them. In germline, CDR1 is SGDLS, CDR2 YYNGEE. CDR3 region: CASSGLGGRGDLTNEKLFF. The CDR3 coding sequence is TGTGCCAGCAGCGGCCTGGGAGGCAGGGGAGATTTAACGAATGAAAAACTGTTTTTT. The full variable domain, in which reference TRBV9 and TRBJ1-4 provide the parts outside the CDR3, is DSGVTQTPKHLITATGQRVTLRCSPRSGDLSVYWYQQSLDQGLQFLIQYYNGEERAKGNILERFSAQQFPDLHSELNLSSLELGDSALYFCASSGLGGRGDLTNEKLFFGSGTQLSVL.

The CDR3 spells CASSLRSRGGNQPQHF. The CDR3 region has the DNA TGTGCCAGTAGTTTAAGGTCCCGGGGGGGCAATCAGCCCCAGCATTTT. The rearrangement joins TRBV19 to TRBJ1-5, with D maybe TRBD1 (5 bases). The germline gives CDR1 LNHDA, CDR2 SQIVND (reference sequence). V was trimmed by 5 bases and J by 2 bases, leaving 16 bases between them. The CDR3 is 16 amino acids.

This chain uses TRBV18 with TRBJ2-5; 7 bases line up with TRBD1. J lost 1 base, V lost 3 bases, and 5 bases had no gene match. The length of the CDR3 is 15 residues. CDR1 and CDR2 from the germline V gene are KGHSH and LQKENI. This chain's CDR3 is CASSPGTASQETQYF. In DNA form, the CDR3 reads TGTGCCAGCTCACCGGGGACAGCATCCCAAGAGACCCAGTACTTC.

The chain links TRBV9 to TRBJ1-1; D perhaps matches TRBD1 (5 bases). This CDR3 is built from 14 residues. CDR1 and CDR2 (germline): SGDLS, YYNGEE. V was shortened by 0 bases and J by 5 bases, with 11 bases between the two germline ends. For the CDR3, the DNA is TGTGCCAGCAGCGTAGCTACTGGGGGAACTGAAGCTTTCTTT. Protein: CASSVATGGTEAFF.

The chain employs TRBV2 and TRBJ2-7; a possible D gene is TRBD1 (5 bases). Trimming shortened V by 3 bases and J by 3 bases, and 9 bases separated the two germline ends. The CDR3 contains 13 residues. CDR1 and CDR2 from the germline V gene are SNHLY and FYNNEI. This CDR3 reads CASSEGPLYEQYF. The DNA for the CDR3 is TGTGCCAGCAGTGAGGGGCCCCTCTACGAGCAGTACTTC.

The chain carries TRBV6-4 and TRBJ2-3, with TRBD2 matching 10 bases. Germline CDR1 reads MRHNA; CDR2 reads SNTAGT. The CDR3 extends over 17 amino acids. With 0 bases clipped from V and 0 bases from J, the junction kept 3 bases outside the gene matches. In DNA, the CDR3 is TGTGCCAGCAGTGACTCTTCTAGCGGGGGTAGCACAGATACGCAGTATTTT. Translating gives CASSDSSSGGSTDTQYF.

The chain uses TRBV5-1 and TRBJ2-6, with 10 bases lining up with TRBD2. This CDR3 spans 18 amino acids. V lost 2 bases, J lost 0 bases, and 5 bases stayed unmatched. Germline V CDR1 and CDR2: SGHRS, YFSETQ. The CDR3, as DNA: TGCGCCAGCAGCTTTAAGCCTAGCGGGAGCTCTGGGGCCAACGTCCTGACTTTC. Its protein is CASSFKPSGSSGANVLTF.

V gene TRBV6-5 combines with J gene TRBJ2-1, with 10 bases matching TRBD2. This CDR3 contains 15 residues. Losses at the gene ends were 2 bases for V and 6 bases for J; bases not matched to a gene: 4. Germline values: CDR1 MNHEY, CDR2 SVGAGI. The CDR3 nucleotides are TGTGCCAGCAGTTACAGAGCGGGAGGGCCCAATGAGCAGTTCTTC. Protein product: CASSYRAGGPNEQFF.

The chain uses TRBV28 and TRBJ2-2, with D possibly TRBD2 on 5 matching bases. This CDR3 region has 19 residues. The germline V and J ends were trimmed by 3 bases and 8 bases, with 28 bases remaining between them. Germline assignment: CDR1 MDHEN and CDR2 SYDVKM. CDR3 in DNA: TGTGCCAGCAGTTTCGACGGGCGGACCCTTGACGGGATCGTAGGGGAGCTGTTTTTT. This gives the protein CASSFDGRTLDGIVGELFF. Based on the CDR3 plus reference TRBV28 and TRBJ2-2, the full variable domain is DVKVTQSSRYLVKRTGEKVFLECVQDMDHENMFWYRQDPGLGLRLIYFSYDVKMKEKGDIPEGYSVSREKKERFSLILESASTNQTSMYLCASSFDGRTLDGIVGELFFGEGSRLTVL.

In its sample, this clone was seen a few times. The chain links TRBV5-4 to TRBJ1-4; D might be TRBD1 (5 bases). V was trimmed by 4 bases and J by 4 bases, leaving 17 bases between them. Germline CDR1 is SGHNT and CDR2 is YYREEE (reference sequence). This CDR3 has 16 residues. CDR3 region: CASSPSGTRSNEKLFF. For the CDR3, the DNA is TGTGCCAGCAGCCCCAGCGGGACGAGAAGTAATGAAAAACTGTTTTTT.

The V gene is TRBV7-9, the J gene TRBJ1-1, with TRBD1 as a possible D gene (6 bases). The length of the CDR3 is 14 residues. The germline CDR1 and CDR2 sequences are SEHNR and FQNEAQ (reference sequence). Trimming left V 0 bases short and J 8 bases short, with 13 bases between. CDR3 in DNA: TGTGCCAGCAGCTTAGCTGGGGGACACCTGGAAGCTTTCTTT. Its translation: CASSLAGGHLEAFF.

V and J are TRBV11-1 and TRBJ2-1, with TRBD2 as a possible D gene (5 bases). Trimming took off 7 bases at V and 0 bases at J, with 16 bases between the two ends. The germline CDR1 and CDR2 sequences are SGHAT and FQDESV (reference sequence). The CDR3 has 16 residues. The CDR3 DNA follows: TGTGCCAGCACCCAAAGCGGAACTCGCTCCTACAATGAGCAGTTCTTC. It specifies CASTQSGTRSYNEQFF.

The gene calls are TRBV19 and TRBJ2-3; TRBD2 agrees at 13 bases. V trimming: 3 bases; J trimming: 10 bases; junction bases outside the gene matches: 13. The CDR3 covers 17 residues. Germline values: CDR1 LNHDA, CDR2 SQIVND (reference sequence). The CDR3 region has the DNA TGTGCCAGTAGTATGGTAAGGACTAGCGGGAGAGACCCATCGCAGTATTTT. Its protein product is CASSMVRTSGRDPSQYF.

This sequence joins TRBV9 and TRBJ2-7; D gene uncertain. This CDR3 has 13 amino acids. CDR1 and CDR2 (germline): SGDLS, YYNGEE. Trimming took off 3 bases at V and 5 bases at J, with 12 bases between the two ends. CDR3 nucleotides: TGTGCCAGCAGCGGACACCTACGAGACGAGCAGTACTTC. Its protein product is CASSGHLRDEQYF.

The chain is built from TRBV7-3 and TRBJ2-1; 9 nucleotides align to TRBD2. In germline, CDR1 is SGHTA, CDR2 FQGTGA. The CDR3 has 15 amino acids. With V trimmed by 5 bases and J by 3 bases, 5 bases remained unmatched. CDR3 loop: CASSTEREVYNEQFF. CDR3 DNA sequence: TGTGCCAGCAGCACCGAGCGGGAGGTCTACAATGAGCAGTTCTTC.